The present entry profiles one TCR beta chain with its context. These data originate in a study of blood T cell repertoires in COVID-19. The wider study: Sources were T cells, B-cell-depleted T cells, or PBMCs; the material itself was cDNA or gDNA.

Measured with immunoSEQ multiplex PCR; TCRdb has only the in-frame clones, and not every one. The profile shows about 140,000 clones, under 85% of them singletons. The cohort comprised adults aged about 18 to 100 years residing in 20 to 30 US areas. Assignments of participants to cohorts depended upon their own reported clinical history. It was within 2 weeks before study entry that exposed participants met a COVID-19 case. Trimming removed 5 bases from V and 3 bases from J; junction bases left unmatched: 3. The CDR3 consists of 14 residues. Germline-derived CDR1 and CDR2 are SGHTA and FQGNSA. The TCR was taken from a woman under 30 who had been exposed to COVID-19. The chain employs TRBV7-2 and TRBJ2-7; 11 nucleotides align to TRBD2. Sequencing input: PBMCs or T cells enriched from blood (not recorded which). The CDR3 loop is CASSLLAGGYEQYF. The CDR3 DNA reads as TGTGCCAGCAGCCTTCTAGCGGGAGGCTACGAGCAGTACTTC.